This T cell receptor (beta chain) was identified during a study of regulatory T cells in long-lasting Graves disease. Study conclusions and caveats: TRBV28, TRBJ1-2 and TRBJ2-5 were favored in persistent disease.

The time point was: persistent/refractory GD, antithyroid drugs over 5 years with positive TRAb. There was RNA extracted from PBMCs, and the TCR library was made from it. As for this clonotype: The antigen is undetermined.

Arm-PCR of CDR3 regions and iRepertoire HTBI primers were used to build TCR beta libraries. TCRdb re-called the multiplex PCR reads with MiXCR, one entry per CDR3 protein. Among roughly 400,000 distinct CDR3 sequences listed, 20% to 25% were seen once. The CDR3 extends over 18 amino acids. The germline V and J ends were trimmed by 6 bases and 0 bases, with 20 bases remaining between them. Germline assignment: CDR1 MGHDK and CDR2 SYGVNS. Sequenced material: peripheral blood mononuclear cells (PBMCs), taken when the disease was refractory, from a patient treated with antithyroid drugs. The clonotype originates from a female donor with Graves disease. The chain carries TRBV25-1 and TRBJ2-2; perhaps TRBD1 as D (6 bases). CDR3 nucleotides: TGTGCCAGCAGGGGGGAGTTCGGGACACTAACGAACACCGGGGAGCTGTTTTTT. Protein sequence: CASRGEFGTLTNTGELFF.